The clone carrying this T cell receptor beta chain was picked up many times. This specimen belongs to a study of CD8 T cells in ankylosing spondylitis. The CDR3 extends over 15 amino acids. V was trimmed by 4 bases and J by 0 bases, leaving 10 bases between them. The germline V gene has CDR1 SGHRS and CDR2 YFSETQ. Quantitative 5'-RACE with molecular barcodes generated TCR beta libraries. From the 5' RACE reads, TCRdb called clonotypes with MiXCR, one entry per CDR3 protein. The table has some 220,000 distinct CDR3 sequences, more than 9% seen once. Sequenced material: blood, either unsorted or a sorted T cell fraction (not recorded which). The TCR originated in a male donor with ankylosing spondylitis or in good health (not recorded which). This chain uses TRBV5-1 with TRBJ2-2, with unresolved D. CDR3 DNA: TGCGCCAGCAGCCCGGGTTTCCCGAACACCGGGGAGCTGTTTTTT. The encoded protein is CASSPGFPNTGELFF.